Below are 30 T cell receptor beta chains sequenced from a single sample in a study of T cell repertoires in cytomegalovirus infection. One entry per CDR3 protein, called by TCRdb with MiXCR from the reads. The sample includes some 240,000 distinct CDR3 sequences, over 15% seen only once; the top ten take over 40%. Sequenced: CD8+ T cells from PBMCs. All receptors derive from a human donor in good health (CMV status not recorded). Some clones in this sample may be carry-over from other donors' samples.

This clonotype was picked up a small number of times. The DNA for the CDR3 is TGTGCCAGCAGCTCTTGGACTAGGAAGCTCTATAATTCACCCCTCCACTTT. Amino acid sequence: CASSSWTRKLYNSPLHF. The V gene is TRBV7-2, the J gene TRBJ1-6, with D hard to call. The V and J ends lost 4 bases and 3 bases respectively, with 16 bases between them. Per the germline V gene, CDR1 is SGHTA and CDR2 is FQGNSA. The CDR3 length is 17 residues.

This chain joins TRBV7-9 and TRBJ2-2; D is possibly TRBD2 (6 bases). This CDR3 region has 15 residues. CDR1 and CDR2 (germline): SEHNR, FQNEAQ (reference sequence). V lost 3 bases, J lost 4 bases, and 12 bases lay in between. In DNA form, the CDR3 reads TGTGCCAGCAGCTTCTCCGGGGGAATCACCGGGGAGCTGTTTTTT. Its protein product is CASSFSGGITGELFF. Filled out from reference TRBV7-9 and TRBJ2-2, the complete variable domain reads DTGVSQNPRHKITKRGQNVTFRCDPISEHNRLYWYRQTLGQGPEFLTYFQNEAQLEKSRLLSDRFSAERPKGSFSTLEIQRTEQGDSAMYLCASSFSGGITGELFFGEGSRLTVL.

This clonotype was found a few times. The chain joins TRBV5-1 to TRBJ2-3, with TRBD2 as a possible D gene (5 bases). V lost 2 bases and J 5 bases, leaving 15 bases between the germline ends. There are 15 residues in the CDR3. CDR1 and CDR2 (germline): SGHRS, YFSETQ. This CDR3 reads CASSFRTVGGDTQYF. In DNA, the CDR3 is TGCGCCAGCAGCTTTAGGACCGTCGGAGGAGATACGCAGTATTTT.

This clonotype was counted ten times or more. The chain couples TRBV6-1 to TRBJ1-6, with a tentative D call TRBD1 (5 bases). The germline CDR1 and CDR2 sequences are MNHNS and SASEGT. This CDR3 spans 18 amino acids. The V and J ends lost 3 bases and 7 bases respectively, with 22 bases between them. The CDR3, as DNA: TGTGCCAGCAGTGATTTGCTACTATCAGGGTTCGACAATTCACCCCTCCACTTT. Translation: CASSDLLLSGFDNSPLHF.

This chain links TRBV20-1 with TRBJ2-2; TRBD1 might be the D (6 bases). Per the germline V gene, CDR1 is DFQATT and CDR2 is SNEGSKA (reference sequence). This CDR3 has 17 amino acids. V was clipped by 3 bases and J by 0 bases, with 17 bases between them. Here the CDR3 reads CSARDPRDITNTGELFF. The CDR3 coding sequence is TGCAGTGCTAGGGACCCTCGGGACATTACGAACACCGGGGAGCTGTTTTTT.

The chain employs TRBV12-5 and TRBJ2-1; TRBD1 or TRBD2 may be the D gene (5 bases each). The CDR3 has 16 residues. Deletions cut 2 bases from V and 6 bases from J, with 17 bases between. Germline V lookup: CDR1 LGHNT, CDR2 FRNRAP. The CDR3 region has the DNA TGTGCTAGTGGTTTGCCCGGGGCCGGGCGTACCAATGAGCAGTTCTTC. Translated, it gives CASGLPGAGRTNEQFF.

The chain combines TRBV29-1 with TRBJ1-2; the D gene is possibly TRBD1 (5 bases). The CDR3 loop spans 11 amino acids. With 5 bases removed from V and 7 bases from J, the gap between germline ends came to 11 bases. Germline-derived CDR1 and CDR2 are SQVTM and ANQGSEA. Here the CDR3 reads CSVRWRGGYTF. The CDR3 bases are TGCAGCGTTAGATGGAGGGGTGGCTACACCTTC.

The V and J genes are TRBV6-5 and TRBJ1-6; D is unclear. This CDR3 has 16 amino acids. CDR1 and CDR2 (germline): MNHEY, SVGAGI. V lost 0 bases and J 7 bases, leaving 13 bases between the germline ends. CDR3 sequence reads: CASSYSMSRLNSPLHF. For the CDR3, the DNA is TGTGCCAGCAGTTACTCCATGTCGAGGCTCAATTCACCCCTCCACTTT.

In its sample, this clonotype was seen many times. The J gene is TRBJ2-7, the V gene TRBV15; 8 nucleotides match TRBD2. The CDR3 runs to 14 residues. Trimming took 3 bases from V and 2 from J; bases not matched to a gene: 3. Germline assignment: CDR1 LNHNV and CDR2 YYDKDF (reference sequence). Here the CDR3 reads CATSSTSGPYEQYF. The CDR3, as DNA: TGTGCCACCAGCAGTACTAGCGGACCCTACGAGCAGTACTTC.

The rearrangement links TRBV6-6 to TRBJ2-1; TRBD1 or TRBD2 may be the D gene (5 bases each). Trimming pared 0 bases from V and 9 bases from J, leaving 9 bases between. Germline CDR1 reads MNHNY; CDR2 reads SVGAGI (reference sequence). The CDR3 runs to 13 residues. The CDR3 loop reads CASSYSGGTEQFF. DNA of the CDR3: TGTGCCAGCAGTTACTCTGGGGGTACTGAGCAGTTCTTC.

In this sample, this clonotype turned up a few times. In nucleotides, the CDR3 is TGTGCCAGCACCCGAGACGGCGACACTGAAGCTTTCTTT. It encodes CASTRDGDTEAFF. V and J are TRBV12-3 or TRBV12-4 and TRBJ1-1; D is unclear. The germline V and J ends were trimmed by 7 bases and 3 bases, with 12 bases remaining between them. The CDR3 totals 13 residues.

This clonotype was seen a few times. The chain recombines TRBV7-9 with TRBJ2-1; TRBD1 matches at 10 bases. The germline V gene has CDR1 SEHNR and CDR2 FQNEAQ (reference sequence). V lost 5 bases to trimming and J lost 6 bases; unmatched junction nucleotides: 7. The CDR3 consists of 15 residues. The CDR3 reads CASSLGQGVVNEQFF. CDR3 DNA: TGTGCCAGCAGCCTAGGACAGGGGGTTGTCAATGAGCAGTTCTTC.

This clonotype came up a few times. This chain connects TRBV6-2 or TRBV6-3 to TRBJ2-5; tentatively, D is TRBD1 (5 bases). Between the trimmed V and J ends, which lost 7 bases and 2 bases, there was a span of 8 bases. The CDR3 runs to 12 residues. The germline gives CDR1 MNHEY, CDR2 SVGEGT. For the CDR3, the DNA is TGTGCCAGCACTCCAGGGCAAGAGACCCAGTACTTC. Amino acid sequence: CASTPGQETQYF.

V is TRBV9 and J is TRBJ2-7; D perhaps matches TRBD1 (6 bases). Trimming removed 3 bases at V and 3 bases at J, with 13 bases between. Germline assignment: CDR1 SGDLS and CDR2 YYNGEE. The CDR3 runs to 14 residues. The CDR3 nucleotides read TGTGCCAGCAGCGAAGAGCAGGGGTTCTACGAGCAGTACTTC. Translating it yields CASSEEQGFYEQYF.

This clonotype was detected many times. J is TRBJ2-7 and V is TRBV7-2; TRBD2 aligns across 8 bases. Losses at the gene ends were 5 bases for V and 6 bases for J; bases not matched to a gene: 6. Looked up from germline, CDR1 is SGHTA and CDR2 is FQGNSA. This CDR3 has 13 residues. CDR3 residues: CASSIGLAAEQYF. The CDR3 DNA sequence: TGTGCCAGCAGCATTGGACTAGCAGCCGAGCAGTACTTC.

The chain couples TRBV19 to TRBJ1-1; unclear D gene. Germline V gene lookup returns CDR1 LNHDA and CDR2 SQIVND (reference sequence). Trimming cost V 7 bases and J 0 bases, with 9 bases left between them. The CDR3 covers 13 residues. The CDR3 DNA is TGTGCCAGTAAGGGTCGCATGAACACTGAAGCTTTCTTT. Translating gives CASKGRMNTEAFF.

This clonotype was detected many times. This rearrangement joins TRBV7-6 to TRBJ2-5, with 7 positions matching TRBD2. Germline values: CDR1 SGHVS, CDR2 FNYEAQ. Trimming cost V 1 base and J 4 bases; bases outside gene matches: 12. This CDR3 is built from 17 residues. The CDR3 nucleotides are TGTGCCAGCAGCTTAGTTGTGGGGGGGTTACCCGGAGAGACCCAGTACTTC. This gives the protein CASSLVVGGLPGETQYF.

This clonotype has only a few counts. J is TRBJ1-2 and V is TRBV4-2; weak D call: TRBD1 (5 bases). This CDR3 is 13 amino acids long. Germline lookup yields CDR1 LGHNA and CDR2 YNFKEQ. The ends were cut back, 0 bases at V and 6 bases at J, with 8 bases in the middle. This CDR3 is CASSQEDINGYTF. The CDR3 nucleotides are TGTGCCAGCAGCCAAGAGGACATAAATGGCTACACCTTC.

This clonotype was seen a handful of times. The chain employs TRBV12-3 or TRBV12-4 and TRBJ1-2, with D possibly being TRBD1 (6 bases). V gave up 6 bases and J gave up 6 bases, with 14 bases separating them. This CDR3 has 13 residues. The CDR3 loop reads CASSLTGLDGYTF. CDR3 in DNA: TGTGCCAGCAGCCTCACAGGGTTGGATGGCTACACCTTC.

This chain joins TRBV12-3 or TRBV12-4 and TRBJ2-7; 7 bases agree with TRBD1. Trimming took 4 bases from V and 3 from J; bases not matched to a gene: 6. The CDR3 spans 14 residues. CDR3 region: CASSYRDRSYEQYF. The CDR3 DNA reads TGTGCCAGCAGTTACCGGGACAGAAGCTACGAGCAGTACTTC.

This chain uses TRBV19 with TRBJ2-1, with 7 bases identical to TRBD1. Germline loops: CDR1 LNHDA, CDR2 SQIVND (reference sequence). This CDR3 is 14 amino acids long. The V gene end was trimmed by 3 bases and the J gene end by 8 bases; junction bases not matched to a gene: 7. CDR3 residues: CASSIPNDRDEQFF. In nucleotides, the CDR3 is TGTGCCAGTAGTATCCCCAACGACAGGGATGAGCAGTTCTTC.

This clonotype was seen ten or more times. This chain connects TRBV5-6 to TRBJ1-3; D not certain. The CDR3 length is 14 residues. Germline-derived CDR1 and CDR2 are SGHDT and YYEEEE. The germline V and J ends were trimmed by 2 bases and 2 bases, with 8 bases remaining between them. This CDR3 is CASSFGTTGNTIYF. CDR3 nucleotide sequence: TGTGCCAGCAGCTTTGGAACGACTGGAAACACCATATATTTT.

This clonotype has at least ten counts. This chain uses TRBV7-8 with TRBJ1-2, with D possibly TRBD1 on 6 matching bases. This CDR3 region has 14 residues. The V end lost 4 bases, the J end lost 6 bases, and 15 bases lay between the germline ends. CDR1 and CDR2 (germline): SGHVS, FQNEAQ. The CDR3 sequence: CASSSQSGAHGYTF. CDR3 DNA: TGTGCCAGCAGCTCCCAATCAGGGGCCCATGGCTACACCTTC.

This clonotype came up a few times. This chain joins TRBV6-2 or TRBV6-3 and TRBJ2-1; tentative D call: TRBD2 (6 bases). Trimming left V 0 bases short and J 3 bases short, with 12 bases between. The CDR3 is made up of 16 amino acids. The germline gives CDR1 MNHEY, CDR2 SVGEGT. CDR3 coding DNA: TGTGCCAGCAGTTACTCGAGGCGGGGTCACTACAATGAGCAGTTCTTC. Translating it yields CASSYSRRGHYNEQFF.

This clonotype came up many times. This rearrangement joins TRBV7-6 to TRBJ2-7; no clear D. Trimming took off 1 base at V and 0 bases at J, with 13 bases between the two ends. CDR3 length: 16 amino acids. CDR1 SGHVS and CDR2 FNYEAQ come from the germline V gene. CDR3 coding DNA: TGTGCCAGCAGCTTAGTTCGCGGCAGCCACTCCTACGAGCAGTACTTC. This codes for CASSLVRGSHSYEQYF.

This clonotype has more than one count but fewer than ten. The genes are TRBV6-2 or TRBV6-3 and TRBJ1-5; D perhaps matches TRBD1 (5 bases). Per germline, CDR1 MNHEY and CDR2 SVGEGT. V was clipped by 2 bases and J by 3 bases, with 11 bases between them. The CDR3 loop spans 15 amino acids. This CDR3 is CASSYGTTDNQPQHF. In DNA form, the CDR3 reads TGTGCCAGCAGTTACGGGACGACAGACAATCAGCCCCAGCATTTT.

This clonotype was seen at least ten times. The chain is built from TRBV4-1 and TRBJ2-1, with 10 bases fitting TRBD1. V trimming: 3 bases; J trimming: 2 bases; junction bases outside the gene matches: 1. This CDR3 has 15 amino acids. Germline CDR1 MGHRA, CDR2 YSYEKL. The CDR3 nucleotides read TGCGCCAGCAGCCAGGACAGGGGGACCTACAATGAGCAGTTCTTC. Its protein is CASSQDRGTYNEQFF.

V gene TRBV10-3 combines with J gene TRBJ1-2; D perhaps matches TRBD1 (5 bases). The V and J ends lost 2 bases and 6 bases respectively, with 16 bases between them. The CDR3 consists of 15 residues. Germline V gene sequence: CDR1 ENHRY, CDR2 SYGVKD. CDR3 DNA sequence: TGTGCCATCAGTGAGGGGGACGTGATTCTCCATGGCTACACCTTC. Translated, it gives CAISEGDVILHGYTF.

This chain connects TRBV7-8 to TRBJ2-1; D is unclear. The CDR3 is made up of 17 amino acids. The germline CDR1 and CDR2 sequences are SGHVS and FQNEAQ. V gave up 1 base and J gave up 3 bases, with 16 bases separating them. The CDR3 DNA follows: TGTGCCAGCAGCTTAGGAGTGGGTGGGGATCACTACAATGAGCAGTTCTTC. Residues: CASSLGVGGDHYNEQFF.

This clonotype appeared many times. V gene TRBV12-3 or TRBV12-4 combines with J gene TRBJ2-7; TRBD2 agrees at 7 bases. V shed 5 bases, J shed 5 bases, and the junction held 15 bases outside the gene matches. There are 16 residues in the CDR3. CDR3 nucleotides: TGTGCCAGCAGTCCGGGGCCCCAGGGCACTAGCGACGAGCAGTACTTC. Translating it yields CASSPGPQGTSDEQYF.